A selection of T cell receptor beta chains follows, all from one sample in a study of CD8 T cells in Susac syndrome. TCRdb used MiXCR to reprocess the immunoSEQ multiplex PCR reads, holding one entry per CDR3 protein. The sample records under 85,000 distinct CDR3 sequences, 80% to 95% being singletons. Sample: CD8+ T cells from PBMCs. All receptors derive from a human donor with Susac syndrome. Each CDR3 is given with its conserved first and last residue. The D gene is left open where the match is weak. Size tells how often a clone was seen (once, few, many) or the class of an expanded clone, and some rows leave it out.

V: TRBV10-3; size: .; J: TRBJ1-5; D: .; DNA: TGTGCCATCAGTTCTAGAGGGGGTTTTGATCAGCCCCAGCATTTT; CDR3: CAISSRGGFDQPQHF
V: TRBV18; size: .; J: TRBJ2-7; D: .; DNA: TGTGCCAGCTCACCAAGTGGGCGGACCTACGAGCAGTACTTC; CDR3: CASSPSGRTYEQYF
V: TRBV20-1; size: .; J: TRBJ1-2; D: TRBD1; DNA: TGCAGTGCTAGTCTATGGGACGACAGGGGTGATGGCTACACCTTC; CDR3: CSASLWDDRGDGYTF
V: TRBV7-6; size: .; J: TRBJ1-4; D: .; DNA: TGTGCCAGCAGCTTGTTGGGTCCTACTTCCCCTAATGAAAAACTGTTTTTT; CDR3: CASSLLGPTSPNEKLFF
V: TRBV6-6; size: once; J: TRBJ2-3; D: TRBD2; DNA: TGTGCCAGCAGTCCGGGACTAGCGGGAACAGATACGCAGTATTTT; CDR3: CASSPGLAGTDTQYF
V: TRBV21-1; size: .; J: TRBJ1-5; D: .; DNA: TGTGCCAGCAGCTTCGTGCAGGGGGCGAATCAGCCCCAGCATTTT; CDR3: CASSFVQGANQPQHF
V: TRBV15; size: .; J: TRBJ2-2; D: TRBD1; DNA: TGTGCCACCAGCAGAGGCCGGGACAGTTCGAACACCGGGGAGCTGTTTTTT; CDR3: CATSRGRDSSNTGELFF
V: TRBV12-5; size: .; J: TRBJ1-5; D: TRBD1; DNA: TGTGCTAGTGGTCCCCCGACAGGGGATAGCAATCAGCCCCAGCATTTT; CDR3: CASGPPTGDSNQPQHF
V: TRBV21-1; size: .; J: TRBJ1-1; D: .; DNA: TGTGCCAGCAGCTCCGAGGTTAACAGGGGAATTCGGGACACTGAAGCTTTCTTT; CDR3: CASSSEVNRGIRDTEAFF
V: TRBV5-1; size: .; J: TRBJ2-1; D: .; DNA: TGCGCCAGCAGCCCCCTAGCTAGTATGTTCAATGAGCAGTTCTTC; CDR3: CASSPLASMFNEQFF
V: TRBV15; size: .; J: TRBJ1-1; D: .; DNA: TGTGCCACCAGCACCAGGGACTTCTGGGGCGCTGAAGCTTTCTTT; CDR3: CATSTRDFWGAEAFF
V: TRBV5-1; size: .; J: TRBJ2-7; D: .; DNA: TGCGCCAGCAGGGGACGTGCCTACGAGCAGTACTTC; CDR3: CASRGRAYEQYF
V: TRBV19; size: once; J: TRBJ2-3; D: TRBD1; DNA: TGTGCCAGTAGTATTAAGGGACAGATGACAGATACGCAGTATTTT; CDR3: CASSIKGQMTDTQYF
V: TRBV23-1; size: once; J: TRBJ2-3; D: .; DNA: TGCGCCAGCAGTCACCTAATACAGGGAGGGAAGACAGATACGCAGTATTTT; CDR3: CASSHLIQGGKTDTQYF
V: TRBV2; size: .; J: TRBJ1-3; D: .; DNA: TGTGCCAGCAGTGGGGACGTCCGTCGGAACACCATATATTTT; CDR3: CASSGDVRRNTIYF
V: TRBV30; size: .; J: TRBJ2-6; D: .; DNA: TGTGCCTGGGGGGTAGTGGGGACTGGGGCCAACGTCCTGACTTTC; CDR3: CAWGVVGTGANVLTF
V: TRBV12-3/TRBV12-4; size: .; J: TRBJ1-2; D: .; DNA: TGTGCCAGCAGACCCGGGGCGGGAGGCTACACCTTC; CDR3: CASRPGAGGYTF
V: TRBV5-4; size: .; J: TRBJ1-6; D: .; DNA: TGTGCCAGCAGCTTTAGAGGGCTCAATTCACCCCTCCACTTT; CDR3: CASSFRGLNSPLHF